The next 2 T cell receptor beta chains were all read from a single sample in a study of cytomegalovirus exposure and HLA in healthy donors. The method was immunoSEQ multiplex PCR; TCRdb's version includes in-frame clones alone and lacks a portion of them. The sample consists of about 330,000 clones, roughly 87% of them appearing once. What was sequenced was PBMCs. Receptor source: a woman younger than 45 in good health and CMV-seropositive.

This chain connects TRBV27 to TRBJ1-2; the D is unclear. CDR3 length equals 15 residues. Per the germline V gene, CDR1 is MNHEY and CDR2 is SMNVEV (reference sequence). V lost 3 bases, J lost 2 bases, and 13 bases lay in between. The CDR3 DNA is TGTGCCAGCAGTTTCTCGAGGGTAGGGAACTATGGCTACACCTTC. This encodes CASSFSRVGNYGYTF.

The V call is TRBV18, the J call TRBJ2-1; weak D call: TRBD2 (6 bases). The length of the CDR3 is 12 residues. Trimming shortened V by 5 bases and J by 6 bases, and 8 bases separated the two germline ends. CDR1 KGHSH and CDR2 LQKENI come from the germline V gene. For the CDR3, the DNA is TGTGCCAGCTCAGGAGCGGGCAATGAGCAGTTCTTC. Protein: CASSGAGNEQFF.